These T cell receptor beta chains were read from a single sample in a study of beta chain features in type 1 diabetes. Assay used: immunoSEQ multiplex PCR; TCRdb lists only in-frame clones, some missing. The data hold tens of thousands of clones, with 50% observed a single time. Sequences were obtained from stem cell memory CD4+ T cells from blood. These receptors came from a woman under 40 in good health. The conserved cysteine and the conserved F or W are not part of the CDR3 here.

>TRBV7-2|12|TRBJ2-7
ASSTIQGSYEQY
>TRBV11-1|13|TRBJ2-1
ASTLTSGSGDEQF
>TRBV5-4|14|TRBJ2-5
ASSHPTSGNVQTQY
>TRBV10-3|9|TRBJ2-7
AISDSGRAY
>TRBV11-1|15|TRBJ2-6
ASSHGQGFSGANVLT
>TRBV18|13|TRBJ1-2
ASSPSTGRNYGYT
>TRBV7-2|9|TRBJ2-7
ASSLTYEQY
>TRBV7-9|13|TRBJ2-2
ASSRGLTNTGELF
>TRBV7-9|13|TRBJ2-2
ASSPNNQGTGELF
>TRBV7-2|14|TRBJ2-3
ASSLVGTASTDTQY
>TRBV5-1|12|TRBJ1-5
ASSLDSGNQPQH
>TRBV5-1|14|TRBJ2-7
ASSGGSGSYAYEQY
>TRBV18|12|TRBJ2-7
ASSLGQAGPEQY
>TRBV5-4|12|TRBJ1-1
ASSLRGQGGRAF
>TRBV4-2|14|TRBJ2-7
ASSQVSGLAGREQY